This TCR beta chain was identified in a study of blood T cells in healthy people across ages. Study-level points and caveats: Age showed a roughly linear inverse relationship with TCR beta diversity per million T cells. Percentage of naive T cells showed a strong correlation with TCR beta diversity.

With respect to this clonotype: Antigen: not known.

It was with a sample-barcoded 5' primer and a J-beta primer mix that a second PCR of about 7 to 12 cycles was run. Each sample provided no less than 2.5 million CDR3-containing paired-end reads. TCRdb passed the 5' RACE reads through MiXCR, listing each CDR3 protein once. This sample has over a million distinct CDR3 sequences, with around two fifths found just once. Healthy Caucasians from Russia aged about 6 to 95 served as donors. The V gene's germline CDR1 is LGHDT and CDR2 YNNKEL (reference sequence). The CDR3 spans 15 residues. V lost 4 bases, J lost 6 bases, and 16 bases lay in between. This rearrangement joins TRBV3-1 to TRBJ2-1; D remains ambiguous. Sequenced input: blood. This clonotype was sampled from a woman aged 18 to 35 in good health. This CDR3 reads CASSPTGNPGNEQFF. CDR3 DNA sequence: TGTGCCAGCAGCCCCACTGGGAACCCTGGCAATGAGCAGTTCTTC.